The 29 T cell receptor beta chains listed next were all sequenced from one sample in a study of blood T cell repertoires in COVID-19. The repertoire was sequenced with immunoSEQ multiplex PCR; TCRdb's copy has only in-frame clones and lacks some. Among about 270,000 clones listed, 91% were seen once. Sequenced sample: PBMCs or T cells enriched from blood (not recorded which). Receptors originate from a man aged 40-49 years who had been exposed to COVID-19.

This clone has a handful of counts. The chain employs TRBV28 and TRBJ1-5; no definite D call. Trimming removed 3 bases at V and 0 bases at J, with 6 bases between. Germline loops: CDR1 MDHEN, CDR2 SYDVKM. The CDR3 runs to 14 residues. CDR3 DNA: TGTGCCAGCAGTTTGTTAAATAGCAATCAGCCCCAGCATTTT. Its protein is CASSLLNSNQPQHF.

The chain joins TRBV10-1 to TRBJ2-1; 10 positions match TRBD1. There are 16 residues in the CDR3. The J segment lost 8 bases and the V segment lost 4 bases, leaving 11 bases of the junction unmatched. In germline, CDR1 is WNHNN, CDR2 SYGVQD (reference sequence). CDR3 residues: CASSGLPGQGFHEQFF. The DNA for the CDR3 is TGCGCCAGCAGTGGGTTACCGGGACAGGGGTTTCATGAGCAGTTCTTC.

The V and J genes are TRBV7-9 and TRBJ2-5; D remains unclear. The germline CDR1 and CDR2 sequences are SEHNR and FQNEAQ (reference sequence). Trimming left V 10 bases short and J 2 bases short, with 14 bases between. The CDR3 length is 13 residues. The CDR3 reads CATTNTLQETQYF. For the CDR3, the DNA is TGTGCCACCACAAACACCCTTCAAGAGACCCAGTACTTC.

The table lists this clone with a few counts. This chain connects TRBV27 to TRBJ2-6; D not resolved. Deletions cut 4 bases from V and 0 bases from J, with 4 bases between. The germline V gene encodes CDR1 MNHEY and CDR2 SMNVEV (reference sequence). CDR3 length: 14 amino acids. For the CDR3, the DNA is TGTGCCAGCAGTTCCTACTCTGGGGCCAACGTCCTGACTTTC. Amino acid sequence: CASSSYSGANVLTF.

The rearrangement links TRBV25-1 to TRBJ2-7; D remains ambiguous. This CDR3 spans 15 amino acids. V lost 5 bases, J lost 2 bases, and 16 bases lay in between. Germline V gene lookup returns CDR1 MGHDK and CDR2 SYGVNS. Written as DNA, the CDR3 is TGTGCCAGCAGTCCAGCTCGACCCAGGCCCTACGAGCAGTACTTC. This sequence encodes CASSPARPRPYEQYF.

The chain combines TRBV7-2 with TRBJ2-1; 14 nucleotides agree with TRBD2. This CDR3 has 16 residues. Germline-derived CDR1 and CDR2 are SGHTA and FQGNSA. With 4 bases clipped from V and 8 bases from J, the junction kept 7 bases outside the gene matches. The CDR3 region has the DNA TGTGCCAGCAGCTCACGGACTAGCGGGAGGTTATATGAGCAGTTCTTC. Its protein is CASSSRTSGRLYEQFF.

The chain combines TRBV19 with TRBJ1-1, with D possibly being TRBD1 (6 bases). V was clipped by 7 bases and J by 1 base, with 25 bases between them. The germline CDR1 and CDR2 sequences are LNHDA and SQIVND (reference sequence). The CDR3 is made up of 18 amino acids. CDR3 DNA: TGTGCCAGTACCAGAGGAATCGGACAGACATACGGGAACACTGAAGCTTTCTTT. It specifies CASTRGIGQTYGNTEAFF.

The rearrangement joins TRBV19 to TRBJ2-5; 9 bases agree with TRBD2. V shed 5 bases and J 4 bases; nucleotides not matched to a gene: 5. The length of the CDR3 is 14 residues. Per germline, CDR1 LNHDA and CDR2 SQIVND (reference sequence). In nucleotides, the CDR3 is TGTGCCAGTAGTGGGTTAGCGGGAGTAGAGACCCAGTACTTC. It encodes CASSGLAGVETQYF.

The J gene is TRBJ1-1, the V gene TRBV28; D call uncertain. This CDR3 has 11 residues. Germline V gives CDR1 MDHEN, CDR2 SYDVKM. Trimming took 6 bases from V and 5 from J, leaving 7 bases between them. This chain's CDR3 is CASSERTEAFF. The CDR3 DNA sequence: TGTGCCAGCAGCGAGAGGACTGAAGCTTTCTTT.

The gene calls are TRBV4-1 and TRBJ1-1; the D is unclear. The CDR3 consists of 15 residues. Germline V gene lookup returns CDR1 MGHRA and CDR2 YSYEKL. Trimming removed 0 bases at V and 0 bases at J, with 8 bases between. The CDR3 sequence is CASSQETGVNTEAFF. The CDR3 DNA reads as TGCGCCAGCAGCCAAGAGACCGGGGTGAACACTGAAGCTTTCTTT.

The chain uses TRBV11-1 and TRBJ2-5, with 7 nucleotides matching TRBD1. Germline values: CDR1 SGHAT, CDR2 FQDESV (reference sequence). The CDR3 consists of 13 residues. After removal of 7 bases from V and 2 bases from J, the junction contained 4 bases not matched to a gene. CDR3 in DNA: TGTGCCAGCACACAGGGGTGGCAAGAGACCCAGTACTTC. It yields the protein CASTQGWQETQYF.

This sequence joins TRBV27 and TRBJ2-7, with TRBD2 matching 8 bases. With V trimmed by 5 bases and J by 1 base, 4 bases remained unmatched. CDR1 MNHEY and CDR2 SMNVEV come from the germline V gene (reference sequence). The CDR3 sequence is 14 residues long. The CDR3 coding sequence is TGTGCCAGCAGTGCCCGGGGGGGTTCCTACGAGCAGTACTTC. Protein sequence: CASSARGGSYEQYF.

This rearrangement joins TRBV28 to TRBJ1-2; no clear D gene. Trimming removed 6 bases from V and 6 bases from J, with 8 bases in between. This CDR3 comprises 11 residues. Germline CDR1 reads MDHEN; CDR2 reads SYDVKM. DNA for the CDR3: TGTGCCAGCAGGTCCGGGGATGGCTACACCTTC. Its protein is CASRSGDGYTF.

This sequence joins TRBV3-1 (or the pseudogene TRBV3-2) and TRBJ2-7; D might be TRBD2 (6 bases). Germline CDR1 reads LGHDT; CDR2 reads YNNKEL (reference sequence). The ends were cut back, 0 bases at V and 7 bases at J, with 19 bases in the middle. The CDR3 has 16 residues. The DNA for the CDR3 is TGTGCCAGCAGCCAAGATCTCCCGAGTATGGGGGGTGAGCAGTACTTC. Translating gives CASSQDLPSMGGEQYF.

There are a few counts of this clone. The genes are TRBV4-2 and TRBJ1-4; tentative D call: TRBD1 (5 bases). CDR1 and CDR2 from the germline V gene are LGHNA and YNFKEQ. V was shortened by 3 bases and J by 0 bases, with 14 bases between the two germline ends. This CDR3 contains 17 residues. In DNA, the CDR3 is TGTGCCAGCAGCCAGGATTTCACAGGCGCAACTAATGAAAAACTGTTTTTT. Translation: CASSQDFTGATNEKLFF.

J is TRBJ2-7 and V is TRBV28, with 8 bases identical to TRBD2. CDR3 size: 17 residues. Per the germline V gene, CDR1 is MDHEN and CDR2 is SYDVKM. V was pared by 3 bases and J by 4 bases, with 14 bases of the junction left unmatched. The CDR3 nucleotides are TGTGCCAGCAGTTTTAACTTACACGGGACTAGTAAGTACGAGCAGTACTTC. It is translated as CASSFNLHGTSKYEQYF.

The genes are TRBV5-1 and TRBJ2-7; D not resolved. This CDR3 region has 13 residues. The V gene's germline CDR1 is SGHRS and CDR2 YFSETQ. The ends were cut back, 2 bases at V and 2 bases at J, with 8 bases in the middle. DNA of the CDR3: TGCGCCAGCAGCTTTGCAGAAGCCTACGAGCAGTACTTC. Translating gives CASSFAEAYEQYF.

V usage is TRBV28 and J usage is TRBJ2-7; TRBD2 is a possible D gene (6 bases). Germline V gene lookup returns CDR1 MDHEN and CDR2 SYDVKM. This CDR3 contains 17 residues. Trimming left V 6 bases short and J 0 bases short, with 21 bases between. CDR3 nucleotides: TGTGCCAGCAGGGGCGACGCCGGGACTTGGGGCTCCTACGAGCAGTACTTC. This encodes CASRGDAGTWGSYEQYF.

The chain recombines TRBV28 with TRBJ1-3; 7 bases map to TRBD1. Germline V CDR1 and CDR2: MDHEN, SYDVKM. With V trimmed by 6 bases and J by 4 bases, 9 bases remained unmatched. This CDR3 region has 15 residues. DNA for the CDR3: TGTGCCAGCAGCGCTGGGACAGAGTCCGGAAACACCATATATTTT. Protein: CASSAGTESGNTIYF.

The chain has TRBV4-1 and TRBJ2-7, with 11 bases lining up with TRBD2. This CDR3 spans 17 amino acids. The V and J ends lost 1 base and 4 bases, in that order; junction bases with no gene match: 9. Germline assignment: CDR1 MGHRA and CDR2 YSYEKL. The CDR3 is CASSQVKLAGAGYEQYF. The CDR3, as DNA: TGCGCCAGCAGCCAAGTAAAACTAGCGGGAGCGGGGTACGAGCAGTACTTC.

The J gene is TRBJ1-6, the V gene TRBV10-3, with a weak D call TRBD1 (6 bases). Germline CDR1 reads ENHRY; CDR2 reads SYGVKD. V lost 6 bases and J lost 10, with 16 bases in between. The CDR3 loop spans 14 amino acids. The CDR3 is CAIRLGQRGSPLHF. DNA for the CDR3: TGTGCCATCAGACTTGGACAGCGCGGATCACCCCTCCACTTT.

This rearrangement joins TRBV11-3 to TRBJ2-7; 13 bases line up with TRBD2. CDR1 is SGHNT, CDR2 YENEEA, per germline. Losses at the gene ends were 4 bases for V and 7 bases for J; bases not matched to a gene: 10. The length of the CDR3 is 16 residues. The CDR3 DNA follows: TGTGCCAGCAGCTCCGGGACTAGCGGGAATCGGTTGGAGCAGTACTTC. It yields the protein CASSSGTSGNRLEQYF.

CDR3 region: CASSLLHRDLAFF. CDR3 DNA: TGTGCCAGCAGCCTCCTCCACAGGGATCTGGCTTTCTTT. V and J are TRBV12-3 or TRBV12-4 and TRBJ1-1, with a weak D call TRBD1 (6 bases). The CDR3 covers 13 residues. Trimming stripped 6 bases from V and 11 bases from J, with 19 bases between.

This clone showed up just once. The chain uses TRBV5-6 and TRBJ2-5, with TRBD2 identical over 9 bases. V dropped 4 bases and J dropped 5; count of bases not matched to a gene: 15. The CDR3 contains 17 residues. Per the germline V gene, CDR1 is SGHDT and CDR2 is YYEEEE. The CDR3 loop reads CASSLYLAGRREETQYF. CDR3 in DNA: TGTGCCAGCAGCCTGTACCTAGCGGGGAGGAGGGAGGAGACCCAGTACTTC.

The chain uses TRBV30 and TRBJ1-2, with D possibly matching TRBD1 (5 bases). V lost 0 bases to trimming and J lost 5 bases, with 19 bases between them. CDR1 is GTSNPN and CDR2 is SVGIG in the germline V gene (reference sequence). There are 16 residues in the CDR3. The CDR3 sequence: CAWSVSRQGNDYGYTF. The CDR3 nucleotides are TGTGCCTGGAGTGTATCGCGCCAGGGAAACGATTATGGCTACACCTTC.

CDR3 nucleotides: TGTGCCAGCAGCGGGATTAGCGGGGGAGCCTACGAGCAGTACTTC. This encodes CASSGISGGAYEQYF. The gene calls are TRBV9 and TRBJ2-7, with 9 bases lining up with TRBD2. CDR3 size: 15 residues. V shed 3 bases and J 2 bases; nucleotides not matched to a gene: 6. Germline values: CDR1 SGDLS, CDR2 YYNGEE. The full variable domain, in which reference TRBV9 and TRBJ2-7 provide the parts outside the CDR3, is DSGVTQTPKHLITATGQRVTLRCSPRSGDLSVYWYQQSLDQGLQFLIQYYNGEERAKGNILERFSAQQFPDLHSELNLSSLELGDSALYFCASSGISGGAYEQYFGPGTRLTVT.

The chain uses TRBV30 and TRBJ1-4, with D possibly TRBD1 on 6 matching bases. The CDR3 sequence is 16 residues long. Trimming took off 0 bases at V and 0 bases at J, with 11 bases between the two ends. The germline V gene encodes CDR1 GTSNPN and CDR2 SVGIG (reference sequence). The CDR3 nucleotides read TGTGCCTGGAGTGTACAGGGAAGCTCAACTAATGAAAAACTGTTTTTT. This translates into CAWSVQGSSTNEKLFF.

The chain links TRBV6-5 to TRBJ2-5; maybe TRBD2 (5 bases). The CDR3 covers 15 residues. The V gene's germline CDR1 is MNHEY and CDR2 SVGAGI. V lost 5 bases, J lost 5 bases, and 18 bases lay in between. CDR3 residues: CASSSPTLSGETQYF. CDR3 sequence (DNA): TGTGCCAGCAGTAGTCCTACCCTCTCGGGGGAGACCCAGTACTTC.

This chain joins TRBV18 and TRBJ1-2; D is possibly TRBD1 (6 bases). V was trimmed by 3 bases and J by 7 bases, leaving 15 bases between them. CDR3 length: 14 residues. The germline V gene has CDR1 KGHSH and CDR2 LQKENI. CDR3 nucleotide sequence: TGTGCCAGCTCACCCGGACAGATTCAGGGTGGCTACACCTTC. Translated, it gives CASSPGQIQGGYTF.